This T cell receptor (beta chain) was documented in a study of tumor-infiltrating lymphocytes in primary liver carcinoma. A primer in the constant region served to generate TCR beta cDNA from around 500 ng of total RNA. Modified slightly, ARM-PCR produced TCR beta libraries over three nested multiplex PCR rounds. The study ran its first two PCR rounds for 9 to 10 cycles each, using TRBV1-TRBV30 forward primers and a C-beta reverse primer. TCRdb reprocessed the multiplex PCR reads with MiXCR, giving one entry per CDR3 protein. Of 85,000 to 100,000 distinct CDR3 sequences listed, around 70% are singletons. The tissue used was unsorted bulk material of about 19-33 mg. RNA and DNA were co-extracted from it with the AllPrep DNA/RNA mini kit. CDR1 and CDR2 from the germline V gene are MNHEY and SVGAGI. This CDR3 is built from 15 residues. V gave up 0 bases and J gave up 3 bases, with 12 bases separating them.

The origin of this receptor is a man aged 40-50 years with primary liver carcinoma and hepatitis B virus infection. Material: tumor-adjacent normal liver tissue. The chain carries TRBV6-5 and TRBJ2-7, with unresolved D. The chain's CDR3 is CASSYSPTWNYEQYF. CDR3 sequence (DNA): TGTGCCAGCAGTTACTCGCCCACATGGAACTACGAGCAGTACTTC.